The 14 T cell receptor beta chains below come from one sample, sequenced in a study of shared clonotypes between healthy human individuals. Assay used: immunoSEQ multiplex PCR; TCRdb lists only in-frame clones, some missing. This sample has about 2 million clones; about 95% occur once, and the top ten carry approximately 1%. Positively selected for CCR7, the CD45RO-negative cells used as naive CD8 cells excluded terminally differentiated effector memory CD45RA+ cells. Sequencing was done on a sample of naive CD8+ T cells sorted from blood. Receptor source: a man aged 18 to 29 in good health.

This chain connects TRBV18 to TRBJ1-2; tentative D call: TRBD1 (5 bases). CDR3 length equals 15 residues. Trimming shortened V by 1 base and J by 3 bases, and 12 bases separated the two germline ends. CDR1 KGHSH and CDR2 LQKENI come from the germline V gene. The CDR3 is CASSPQPGPYYGYTF. CDR3 DNA sequence: TGTGCCAGCTCACCACAACCGGGACCCTACTATGGCTACACCTTC.

This chain joins TRBV6-5 and TRBJ1-4; TRBD1 aligns across 10 bases. The V gene's germline CDR1 is MNHEY and CDR2 SVGAGI. CDR3 size: 14 residues. V dropped 4 bases and J dropped 7; count of bases not matched to a gene: 3. CDR3: CASSFGQGGEKLFF. CDR3 nucleotide sequence: TGTGCCAGCAGTTTTGGACAGGGGGGTGAAAAACTGTTTTTT.

The gene calls are TRBV29-1 and TRBJ2-2; D is uncertain. V was clipped by 2 bases and J by 1 base, with 5 bases between them. The CDR3 runs to 13 residues. Germline V gives CDR1 SQVTM, CDR2 ANQGSEA. The CDR3 region has the DNA TGCAGCGTTGAATTTCTGAACACCGGGGAGCTGTTTTTT. This codes for CSVEFLNTGELFF.

This chain connects TRBV2 to TRBJ1-4, with D unclear. Germline CDR1 and CDR2: SNHLY and FYNNEI. Trimming shortened V by 5 bases and J by 4 bases, and 5 bases separated the two germline ends. The CDR3 is 12 amino acids. In nucleotides, the CDR3 is TGTGCCAGCAGTTTGGGTAATGAAAAACTGTTTTTT. Residues: CASSLGNEKLFF.

J is TRBJ2-7 and V is TRBV13, with D hard to call. The ends were cut back, 5 bases at V and 2 bases at J, with 16 bases in the middle. The CDR3 consists of 15 residues. Germline V lookup: CDR1 PRHDT, CDR2 FYEKMQ (reference sequence). CDR3 sequence: CASSQLQSGTYEQYF. As DNA, the CDR3 is TGTGCCAGCAGCCAGTTACAATCCGGTACCTACGAGCAGTACTTC. The full variable domain, completed using reference TRBV13 and TRBJ2-7, is AAGVIQSPRHLIKEKRETATLKCYPIPRHDTVYWYQQGPGQDPQFLISFYEKMQSDKGSIPDRFSAQQFSDYHSELNMSSLELGDSALYFCASSQLQSGTYEQYFGPGTRLTVT.

The gene calls are TRBV29-1 and TRBJ1-2; 7 nucleotides line up with TRBD1. The CDR3 has 16 amino acids. Looked up from germline, CDR1 is SQVTM and CDR2 is ANQGSEA. V was clipped by 3 bases and J by 5 bases; unmatched bases: 15. CDR3 nucleotide sequence: TGCAGCGTTGACCCCCCACAGGGGCGCACCCTGTATGGCTACACCTTC. Amino acids: CSVDPPQGRTLYGYTF.

The V and J genes are TRBV7-2 and TRBJ2-7; 12 positions match TRBD2. V gave up 3 bases and J gave up 4 bases; unmatched junction bases: 7. This CDR3 contains 16 residues. The germline V gene encodes CDR1 SGHTA and CDR2 FQGNSA. The CDR3 DNA follows: TGTGCCAGCAGCTTGGCGACTAGCGGGAGTGGTTACGAGCAGTACTTC. Protein product: CASSLATSGSGYEQYF.

The genes are TRBV6-1 and TRBJ1-1; D remains ambiguous. Trimming stripped 2 bases from V and 5 bases from J, with 9 bases between. Germline V gene data show CDR1 as MNHNS and CDR2 as SASEGT. This CDR3 contains 13 residues. The CDR3 nucleotides read TGTGCCAGCAGTGAACCGGGCTGGACTGAAGCTTTCTTT. Translated, it gives CASSEPGWTEAFF.

This chain links TRBV13 with TRBJ1-6; D gene unclear. The CDR3 runs to 13 residues. CDR1 PRHDT and CDR2 FYEKMQ come from the germline V gene (reference sequence). Trimming removed 0 bases at V and 9 bases at J, with 6 bases between. CDR3 sequence: CASSLGGGSPLHF. CDR3 DNA sequence: TGTGCCAGCAGCTTAGGGGGAGGTTCACCCCTCCACTTT.

The chain is built from TRBV6-6 and TRBJ2-7; no reliable D call. The CDR3 consists of 13 residues. Germline CDR1 reads MNHNY; CDR2 reads SVGAGI (reference sequence). Deletions cut 6 bases from V and 4 bases from J, with 13 bases between. Here the CDR3 DNA reads TGTGCCAGCAGGGATTCAGGAGAGTACGAGCAGTACTTC. Translated: CASRDSGEYEQYF.

This clone has just one count. The CDR3 reads CASSEDPSGLYEQYF. As DNA, the CDR3 is TGTGCCAGCAGTGAAGACCCTAGCGGGTTGTACGAGCAGTACTTC. This chain links TRBV6-1 with TRBJ2-7, with 8 bases aligning to TRBD2. With 1 base clipped from V and 4 bases from J, the junction kept 6 bases outside the gene matches. Per the germline V gene, CDR1 is MNHNS and CDR2 is SASEGT. CDR3 size: 15 residues.

The V call is TRBV9, the J call TRBJ2-5; no clear D gene. Germline CDR1 is SGDLS and CDR2 is YYNGEE. The CDR3 has 14 residues. Trimming removed 1 base from V and 2 bases from J, with 9 bases in between. The CDR3 loop is CASSVWAEQETQYF. CDR3 nucleotide sequence: TGTGCCAGCAGCGTATGGGCGGAGCAAGAGACCCAGTACTTC.

This chain connects TRBV30 to TRBJ2-1; TRBD2 is a possible D gene (5 bases). Per the germline V gene, CDR1 is GTSNPN and CDR2 is SVGIG (reference sequence). The V end was cut by 2 bases, the J end by 8 bases, with 16 bases between. The CDR3 has 14 amino acids. The CDR3 is CAWSLVAPPDEQFF. The DNA of the CDR3 is TGTGCCTGGAGTTTAGTAGCGCCCCCGGATGAGCAGTTCTTC.

The J gene is TRBJ2-7, the V gene TRBV28; tentative D call: TRBD2 (5 bases). Germline loops: CDR1 MDHEN, CDR2 SYDVKM. V lost 2 bases and J 6 bases, leaving 17 bases between the germline ends. CDR3 length equals 15 residues. The CDR3: CASSLSGSLGSEQYF. CDR3 DNA sequence: TGTGCCAGCAGTTTAAGTGGATCCCTGGGGAGCGAGCAGTACTTC.